The entry that follows covers one T cell receptor beta chain sequence. The CDR3 covers 16 residues. Germline CDR1 is SGHNT and CDR2 is YYREEE (reference sequence). V lost 3 bases and J lost 5; bases outside the gene matches: 9. Time point indicated: sample taken at primary tumor resection. The donors were about 67 patients with non-small cell lung cancer that was early-stage and untreated. Whole RNA was taken from tumor, nontumor lung or frozen PBMC; it was then sequenced unsorted. This sample stems from a study of spatial heterogeneity in lung cancer. MiXCR was run by TCRdb on the 5' RACE reads, yielding one entry per CDR3 protein. This table holds fewer than 65,000 distinct CDR3 sequences, roughly 6.4% found once.

Sequences were derived from PBMCs, sampled at surgery. The receptor was isolated from a female donor with early-stage non-small cell lung cancer. This chain uses TRBV5-4 with TRBJ2-1, with 9 bases matching TRBD2. CDR3 nucleotide sequence: TGTGCCAGCAGCTCGGCCAGCGGGAGGATAAACAATGAGCAGTTCTTC. This gives the protein CASSSASGRINNEQFF. The full variable domain, in which reference TRBV5-4 and TRBJ2-1 provide the parts outside the CDR3, is ETGVTQSPTHLIKTRGQQVTLRCSSQSGHNTVSWYQQALGQGPQFIFQYYREEENGRGNFPPRFSGLQFPNYSSELNVNALELDDSALYLCASSSASGRINNEQFFGPGTRLTVL.